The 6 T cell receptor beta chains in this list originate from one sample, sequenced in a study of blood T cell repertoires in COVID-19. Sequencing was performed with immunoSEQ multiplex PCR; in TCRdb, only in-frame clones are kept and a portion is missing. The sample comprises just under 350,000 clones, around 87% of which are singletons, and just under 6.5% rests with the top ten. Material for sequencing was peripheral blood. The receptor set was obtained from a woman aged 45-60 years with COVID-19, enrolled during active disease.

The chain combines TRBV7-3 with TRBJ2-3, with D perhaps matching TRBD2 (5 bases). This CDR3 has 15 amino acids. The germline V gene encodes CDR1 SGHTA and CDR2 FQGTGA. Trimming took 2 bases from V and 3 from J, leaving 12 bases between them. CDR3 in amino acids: CASSLQGGWTDTQYF. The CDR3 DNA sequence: TGTGCCAGCAGCTTACAAGGCGGGTGGACAGATACGCAGTATTTT.

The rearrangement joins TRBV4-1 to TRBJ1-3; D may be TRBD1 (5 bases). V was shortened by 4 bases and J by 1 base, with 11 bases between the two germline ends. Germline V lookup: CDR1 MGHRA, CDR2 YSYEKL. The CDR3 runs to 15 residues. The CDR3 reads CASSPGDWSGNTIYF. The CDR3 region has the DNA TGCGCCAGCAGCCCGGGGGATTGGTCTGGAAACACCATATATTTT.

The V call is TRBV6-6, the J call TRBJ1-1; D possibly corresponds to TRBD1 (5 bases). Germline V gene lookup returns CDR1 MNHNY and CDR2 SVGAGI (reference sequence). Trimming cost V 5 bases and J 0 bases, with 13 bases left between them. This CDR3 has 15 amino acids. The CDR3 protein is CASSPPGHVNTEAFF. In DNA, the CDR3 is TGTGCCAGCAGTCCCCCCGGACACGTGAACACTGAAGCTTTCTTT.

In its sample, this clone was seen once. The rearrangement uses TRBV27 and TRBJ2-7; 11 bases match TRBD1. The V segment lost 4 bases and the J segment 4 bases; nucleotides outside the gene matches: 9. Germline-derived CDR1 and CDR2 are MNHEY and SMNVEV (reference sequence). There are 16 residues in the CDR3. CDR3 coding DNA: TGTGCCAGCAGTTCAATTCTCGGACAGGGGGCTTACGAGCAGTACTTC. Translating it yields CASSSILGQGAYEQYF.

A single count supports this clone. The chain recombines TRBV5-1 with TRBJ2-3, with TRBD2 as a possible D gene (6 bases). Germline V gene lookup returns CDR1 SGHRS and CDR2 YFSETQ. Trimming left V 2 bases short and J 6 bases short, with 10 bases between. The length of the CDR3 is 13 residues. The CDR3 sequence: CASSLRRVDTQYF. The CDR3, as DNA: TGCGCCAGCAGCTTAAGGAGGGTTGATACGCAGTATTTT.

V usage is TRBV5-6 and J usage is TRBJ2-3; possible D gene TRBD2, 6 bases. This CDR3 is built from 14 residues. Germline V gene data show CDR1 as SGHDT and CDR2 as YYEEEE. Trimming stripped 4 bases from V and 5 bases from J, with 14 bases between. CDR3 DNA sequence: TGTGCCAGCAGCCGCTGGAGGGCCGGAGATACGCAGTATTTT. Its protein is CASSRWRAGDTQYF.